A single sample is the source of the 22 T cell receptor beta chains below, sequenced in a study of tumor-infiltrating lymphocytes in primary liver carcinoma. A primer in the constant region served to generate TCR beta cDNA from 500 ng of total RNA. Slightly modified ARM-PCR, run as three nested multiplex PCR rounds, produced the TCR beta libraries. TRBV1-TRBV30 forward primers and a C-beta reverse primer were used in the first two PCR rounds, which each ran for 9 to 10 cycles. TCRdb re-called the multiplex PCR reads through MiXCR, storing one row per CDR3 protein. The sample records about 74,000 distinct CDR3 sequences, approximately 70% being singletons. Co-extraction of both nucleic acids (RNA and DNA) used about 20-34 mg of unsorted bulk tissue. The specimen was liver tumor tissue from sampling region 4. Subset described: tumor region T4, right-lateral pole. These receptor sequences come from a man aged 40-50 years with primary liver carcinoma and hepatitis B virus infection.

The chain is built from TRBV6-1 and TRBJ1-2; no definite D call. V was cut by 2 bases and J by 11 bases, with 18 bases left in between. From germline, CDR1 is MNHNS and CDR2 SASEGT. The CDR3 length is 14 residues. CDR3: CASSETPENYEYTF. For the CDR3, the DNA is TGTGCCAGCAGTGAAACTCCCGAGAACTATGAGTACACCTTC.

Points on this clonotype: Lacking the conserved final phenylalanine or tryptophan, this CDR3 likely reflects a read error. The chain combines TRBV6-6 with TRBJ2-5; D may be TRBD2 (7 bases). CDR1 and CDR2 (germline): MNHNY, SVGAGI (reference sequence). CDR3 length: 14 residues. V was pared by 7 bases and J by 5 bases, with 17 bases between. DNA for the CDR3: TGTGCCAGCAATTATAGGGGGGGGCCGGAGACCCAGTACTAC. The encoded protein is CASNYRGGPETQYY.

About this clonotype itself: Since the CDR3 does not end with the conserved phenylalanine or tryptophan, this likely comes from a read error. The chain links TRBV5-5 to TRBJ1-5, with D hard to call. Germline CDR1 reads SGHKS; CDR2 reads YYEKEE (reference sequence). V gave up 0 bases and J gave up 0 bases, with 10 bases separating them. This CDR3 has 16 amino acids. The CDR3 DNA sequence: TGTGCCAGCAGCTTGGACCCTCACGGTAGCAATCAGCCCCAGCATTCT. It yields the protein CASSLDPHGSNQPQHS.

The chain links TRBV21-1 to TRBJ2-7; TRBD1, the D gene given by the table, was not confirmed from the DNA. TRBV21-1 corresponds to a pseudogene. This CDR3 spans 15 amino acids. CDR3 DNA: TGTGCCAGCAGCAAAGGGGGACGGGGCCCCTACGAACAGTACTTC. Residues: CASSKGGRGPYEQYF.

The chain couples TRBV23-1 to TRBJ2-2; TRBD1 matches at 7 bases. TRBV23-1 is annotated as an ORF whose role is uncertain. With V trimmed by 10 bases and J by 5 bases, 19 bases remained unmatched. The CDR3 is made up of 17 amino acids. In DNA form, the CDR3 reads TGCGCCACCAAAAAAAGGCGACAGGGAGCCTTTACCGGGGAGCTGTTTTTT. Amino acids: CATKKRRQGAFTGELFF.

On this clonotype: The germline gene is not matched at one end of the junction; a read error may be the cause. The V gene is TRBV29-1, the J gene TRBJ2-6; D uncertain. The CDR3 runs 14 residues. Per the germline V gene, CDR1 is SQVTM and CDR2 is ANQGSEA. The CDR3 loop is CSVEGGPGANVRTF. DNA of the CDR3: TGCAGCGTTGAAGGTGGGCCTGGTGCTAACGTCCGGACTTTC. The variable domain in full, with the rest retrieved from reference TRBV29-1 and TRBJ2-6, is SAVISQKPSRDICQRGTSLTIQCQVDSQVTMMFWYRQQPGQSLTLIATANQGSEATYESGFVIDKFPISRPNLTFSTLTVSNMSPEDSSIYLCSVEGGPGANVRTFGAGSRLTVL.

About this clonotype: Given a much more abundant clone one base away, this may be a read error. The chain recombines TRBV2 with TRBJ2-5; 7 positions agree with TRBD2. The CDR3 extends over 14 amino acids. V shed 0 bases and J 4 bases; nucleotides not matched to a gene: 2. Germline CDR1 reads SNHLY; CDR2 reads FYNNEI. CDR3 in DNA: TGTGCCAGCAGTGAAGCGTGGGGGGGAGAGACCCAGTACTTC. Protein: CASSEAWGGETQYF.

As to this clonotype: The junction shows a germline mismatch at one end, possibly a read error. The rearrangement links TRBV4-1 to TRBJ2-3; D remains ambiguous. From germline, CDR1 is MGHRA and CDR2 YSYEKL. The CDR3 length is 15 residues. The CDR3 region is CASSQDPTSADTRYF. The CDR3 coding sequence is TGCGCCAGCAGCCAAGATCCCACGTCCGCAGATACGCGGTATTTT.

Note on this clonotype: A much larger clone lies a single base off, so this may be a read error. The rearrangement joins TRBV5-4 to TRBJ2-1, with TRBD2 identical over 14 bases. The V gene's germline CDR1 is SGHNT and CDR2 YYREEE (reference sequence). CDR3 length: 14 amino acids. CDR3 sequence (DNA): TGTCCCAGCAGCGGGGGACTAGCGGGAGATGAGCAGTTCTTC. Protein: CPSSGGLAGDEQFF.

For this clonotype: The conserved phenylalanine or tryptophan normally closing the CDR3 is absent here, so this likely arose from a read error. This chain connects TRBV13 to TRBJ2-1; 8 positions agree with TRBD2. CDR1 is PRHDT, CDR2 FYEKMQ, per germline (reference sequence). This CDR3 region has 14 residues. J lost 9 bases, V lost 7 bases, and 11 bases had no gene match. Here the CDR3 reads CASIPGLVYGEQFL. The DNA for the CDR3 is TGTGCCAGCATCCCGGGACTAGTGTATGGTGAGCAGTTCCTC.

This chain joins TRBV29-1 and TRBJ2-7; 11 bases fit TRBD1. The CDR3 length is 14 residues. Trimming removed 6 bases from V and 2 bases from J; junction bases left unmatched: 6. Germline lookup yields CDR1 SQVTM and CDR2 ANQGSEA. The CDR3 nucleotides read TGCAGCGTATCCGGACAGGGGGCAACCTACGAGCAGTACTTC. Amino acids: CSVSGQGATYEQYF.

This clonotype was counted only a few times. It is likely a read error, because the conserved phenylalanine at the end of the CDR3 is missing. The gene calls are TRBV29-1 and TRBJ2-3, with 9 positions matching TRBD1. Germline trimming cut 5 bases from V and 6 bases from J; bases unmatched to any gene: 6. The CDR3 sequence is 13 residues long. CDR1 and CDR2 from the germline V gene are SQVTM and ANQGSEA. CDR3 loop: CSVKTGGTDTQYL. The CDR3 region has the DNA TGCAGCGTTAAGACAGGGGGTACGGATACGCAGTATCTT.

Concerning this clonotype: At one end, the junction sequence differs from germline, possibly due to a read error. The CDR3 nucleotides are TGCGCCAGCACCCTTGAGGGGGCGGCGATCTCCTACGAGCAGTGCTTC. Its translation: CASTLEGAAISYEQCF. The chain couples TRBV5-1 to TRBJ2-7, with 7 bases identical to TRBD1. Germline assignment: CDR1 SGHRS and CDR2 YFSETQ. The CDR3 is made up of 16 amino acids.

CDR3 sequence reads: CSASITGTVTQYF. The CDR3 bases are TGCAGTGCAAGCATTACAGGGACGGTGACCCAGTACTTC. The chain combines TRBV20-1 with TRBJ2-5; D may be TRBD1 (6 bases). This CDR3 has 13 residues. With 6 bases removed from V and 7 bases from J, the gap between germline ends came to 18 bases. Germline V gene sequence: CDR1 DFQATT, CDR2 SNEGSKA (reference sequence).

V gene TRBV14 combines with J gene TRBJ2-3; D unclear. In germline, CDR1 is SGHDN, CDR2 FVKESK. V lost 4 bases and J lost 3, with 20 bases in between. The CDR3 has 17 residues. The CDR3 DNA reads as TGTGCCAGCAGCCCAGATGTAGCACGAGTGAGTACAGATACGCAGTATTTT. Protein sequence: CASSPDVARVSTDTQYF.

For this clonotype: Relative to the germline gene, one junction end is altered; a read error may explain this. The CDR3 coding sequence is TGTGCCAGCAGCCAAGGACGGGGGGCATACAATGAGCAGCTCTTC. Protein: CASSQGRGAYNEQLF. The rearrangement uses TRBV4-2 and TRBJ2-1; tentatively, D is TRBD2 (7 bases). Germline loops: CDR1 LGHNA, CDR2 YNFKEQ. This CDR3 contains 15 residues.

Details on this clonotype: The junction differs from germline at one of its ends, possibly a read error. This chain connects TRBV12-3 or TRBV12-4 to TRBJ2-7, with D hard to call. This CDR3 has 14 residues. The chain's CDR3 is CASSTDPSSDEQYF. The CDR3 nucleotides read TGTGCCAGCAGCACGGACCCGAGCTCCGACGAGCAGTACTTC.

The chain uses TRBV6-6 and TRBJ1-4, with TRBD1 matching over 7 bases. The CDR3 runs to 15 residues. The germline gives CDR1 MNHNY, CDR2 SVGAGI (reference sequence). V was clipped by 6 bases and J by 6 bases; unmatched bases: 10. CDR3 nucleotide sequence: TGTGCCAGCAGACCCTCTGGGACAGAGTATGAAAAACTGTTTTTT. Protein product: CASRPSGTEYEKLFF.

Points on this clonotype: The junction departs from the called germline gene at one end, perhaps through a read error. The chain combines TRBV29-1 with TRBJ2-1, with no clear D. The CDR3 is 12 residues long. Looked up from germline, CDR1 is SQVTM and CDR2 is ANQGSEA. This CDR3 reads CGVDQESNEQFF. CDR3 bases: TGTGGCGTTGATCAGGAATCCAATGAGCAGTTCTTC.

This clonotype was recorded only once. The J gene is TRBJ1-5, the V gene TRBV6-6, with TRBD2 as a possible D gene (5 bases). The J call may be faulty, since TRBJ2-3 better matches the DNA end. In germline, CDR1 is MNHNY, CDR2 SVGAGI (reference sequence). The CDR3 spans 13 residues. CDR3 coding DNA: TGTGCCAGCAGTTTTTCGGGGAAAGAGCCCCAGTATTTT. Amino acid sequence: CASSFSGKEPQYF.

In the case of this clonotype: A read error may account for a junction end that differs from germline. V is TRBV7-7 and J is TRBJ2-5, with D possibly matching TRBD1 (6 bases). Per the germline V gene, CDR1 is SSHAT and CDR2 is FNYEAQ (reference sequence). The length of the CDR3 is 14 residues. CDR3 sequence: CASSLGRGQETQYF. The CDR3 bases are TGTGCTAGCAGCTTAGGCAGGGGCCAAGAGACCCAGTACTTC. Filled out from reference TRBV7-7 and TRBJ2-5, the complete variable domain reads GAGVSQSPRYKVTKRGQDVTLRCDPISSHATLYWYQQALGQGPEFLTYFNYEAQPDKSGLPSDRFSAERPEGSISTLTIQRTEQRDSAMYRCASSLGRGQETQYFGPGTRLLVL.

With regard to this clonotype: One end of the junction does not line up with germline, which may come from a read error. The V gene is TRBV29-1, the J gene TRBJ2-7; 9 bases agree with TRBD1. The CDR3 is made up of 13 amino acids. Germline V gene lookup returns CDR1 SQVTM and CDR2 ANQGSEA. The CDR3 region has the DNA TGCAACGCCCGGACAGGGGCGGATTACGAACAGTACTTC. This sequence encodes CNARTGADYEQYF.